Listed below are T cell receptor beta chains from one sample, sequenced in a study of shared clonotypes between healthy human individuals. The assay was immunoSEQ multiplex PCR, and TCRdb's table has in-frame clones only and misses some. There are about 1.5 million clones in the sample; around 97% occur only once, and roughly 1.2% lies in the top ten. Sequencing was performed on naive CD4+ T cells sorted from blood. These receptors came from a man aged 25 to 45 in good health. CDR3s include the opening cysteine and the closing phenylalanine or tryptophan. A D gene is named only where the DNA matches it firmly. For some rows the clone size is stated as once, few or many, or as a class when expanded; others skip it.

abundance: .; v_gene: TRBV28; d_gene: TRBD1; j_gene: TRBJ1-2; CDR3nt: TGTGCCAGCAGTTTAAACGGACAGGGAACCTATGGCTACACCTTC; CDR3aa: CASSLNGQGTYGYTF
abundance: .; v_gene: TRBV5-1; d_gene: .; j_gene: TRBJ2-7; CDR3nt: TGCGCCAGCAGCTTGGAGGTCTCCCGAAGCCACGAGCAGTACTTC; CDR3aa: CASSLEVSRSHEQYF
abundance: .; v_gene: TRBV7-6; d_gene: .; j_gene: TRBJ2-7; CDR3nt: TGTGCCAGCAGCCACGGTGGAGGTCCCTACGAGCAGTACTTC; CDR3aa: CASSHGGGPYEQYF
abundance: .; v_gene: TRBV6-1; d_gene: .; j_gene: TRBJ2-3; CDR3nt: TGTGCCAGCAGTGGAGGAGGGCCCCTGACAGATACGCAGTATTTT; CDR3aa: CASSGGGPLTDTQYF
abundance: .; v_gene: TRBV28; d_gene: .; j_gene: TRBJ1-1; CDR3nt: TGTGCCAGCAGCCTCGGACGGAACACTGAAGCTTTCTTT; CDR3aa: CASSLGRNTEAFF
abundance: .; v_gene: TRBV7-8; d_gene: .; j_gene: TRBJ1-2; CDR3nt: TGTGCCAGCAGCCCAATGCGGGGGCGTGATGTTGGCTACACCTTC; CDR3aa: CASSPMRGRDVGYTF
abundance: .; v_gene: TRBV9; d_gene: .; j_gene: TRBJ1-1; CDR3nt: TGTGCCAGCAGCCCGGGGAGGATGAACACTGAAGCTTTCTTT; CDR3aa: CASSPGRMNTEAFF
abundance: .; v_gene: TRBV28; d_gene: .; j_gene: TRBJ2-5; CDR3nt: TGTGCCAGCAGTACCCGGATCAGCTGGTACCAAGAGACCCAGTACTTC; CDR3aa: CASSTRISWYQETQYF
abundance: .; v_gene: TRBV9; d_gene: .; j_gene: TRBJ2-3; CDR3nt: TGTGCCAGCAGCGTAGACGGTGGTAGCACAGATACGCAGTATTTT; CDR3aa: CASSVDGGSTDTQYF
abundance: .; v_gene: TRBV25-1; d_gene: .; j_gene: TRBJ2-7; CDR3nt: TGTGCCAGCAGTGATCACGGGACCTACGAGCAGTACTTC; CDR3aa: CASSDHGTYEQYF
abundance: .; v_gene: TRBV9; d_gene: .; j_gene: TRBJ2-3; CDR3nt: TGTGCCAGCTCCTATCGTGACAGGCTTTCCACAGATACGCAGTATTTT; CDR3aa: CASSYRDRLSTDTQYF
abundance: .; v_gene: TRBV19; d_gene: TRBD2; j_gene: TRBJ2-1; CDR3nt: TGTGCCAGTAGTATTCGGGCTAGCGGGAGTTATTTTTATGAGCAGTTCTTC; CDR3aa: CASSIRASGSYFYEQFF
abundance: .; v_gene: TRBV28; d_gene: .; j_gene: TRBJ1-1; CDR3nt: TGTGCCAGCAGTCCCCCAGTGAACACTGAAGCTTTCTTT; CDR3aa: CASSPPVNTEAFF
abundance: .; v_gene: TRBV28; d_gene: TRBD2; j_gene: TRBJ2-3; CDR3nt: TGTGCCAGCACCGTACTAGCGGGAGTGAGAGATACGCAGTATTTT; CDR3aa: CASTVLAGVRDTQYF
abundance: .; v_gene: TRBV2; d_gene: .; j_gene: TRBJ2-1; CDR3nt: TGTGCCAGCAGTGGGATGGGCGGGAAAGCCGCCTACAATGAGCAGTTCTTC; CDR3aa: CASSGMGGKAAYNEQFF
abundance: .; v_gene: TRBV13; d_gene: .; j_gene: TRBJ2-3; CDR3nt: TGTGCCAGCAGCTCGTCGCAATCCGATACGCAGTATTTT; CDR3aa: CASSSSQSDTQYF
abundance: .; v_gene: TRBV7-3; d_gene: .; j_gene: TRBJ2-3; CDR3nt: TGTGCCAGCAGCAGATATGGAGGCACAGATACGCAGTATTTT; CDR3aa: CASSRYGGTDTQYF
abundance: .; v_gene: TRBV19; d_gene: .; j_gene: TRBJ1-1; CDR3nt: TGTGCCAGTAGTACACTCGCAGGGAACACTGAAGCTTTCTTT; CDR3aa: CASSTLAGNTEAFF
abundance: once; v_gene: TRBV5-1; d_gene: TRBD1; j_gene: TRBJ1-1; CDR3nt: TGCGCCAGCAGCAAAGGACAGGGCGGGATCATGAACACTGAAGCTTTCTTT; CDR3aa: CASSKGQGGIMNTEAFF
abundance: .; v_gene: TRBV7-9; d_gene: .; j_gene: TRBJ1-1; CDR3nt: TGTGCCATCCGGGTAGGGGACACTGAAGCTTTCTTT; CDR3aa: CAIRVGDTEAFF
abundance: .; v_gene: TRBV15; d_gene: .; j_gene: TRBJ2-7; CDR3nt: TGTGCCACCAGCAGATCGAGACCTAGCGCCTACGAGCAGTACTTC; CDR3aa: CATSRSRPSAYEQYF
abundance: .; v_gene: TRBV7-8; d_gene: TRBD2; j_gene: TRBJ2-2; CDR3nt: TGTGCCAGCAGCTTAGTTAGGGGGACTAGCGGGAGGGGACCGAACACCGGGGAGCTGTTTTTT; CDR3aa: CASSLVRGTSGRGPNTGELFF